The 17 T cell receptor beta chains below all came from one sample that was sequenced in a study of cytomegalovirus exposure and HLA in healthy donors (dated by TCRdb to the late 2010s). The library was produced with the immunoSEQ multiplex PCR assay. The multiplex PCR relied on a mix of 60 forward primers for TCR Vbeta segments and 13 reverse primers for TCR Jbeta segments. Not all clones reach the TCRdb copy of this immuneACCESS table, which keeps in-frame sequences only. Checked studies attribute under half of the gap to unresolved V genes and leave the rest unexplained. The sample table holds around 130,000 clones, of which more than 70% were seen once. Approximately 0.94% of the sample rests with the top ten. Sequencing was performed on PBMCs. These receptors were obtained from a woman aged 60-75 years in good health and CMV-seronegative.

DNA of the CDR3: TGTGCCAGCAGTTTTGGACTAGCAACCTACGAGCAGTACTTC. The encoded protein is CASSFGLATYEQYF. The V call is TRBV28, the J call TRBJ2-7, with 8 bases lining up with TRBD2. This CDR3 is 14 amino acids long. Germline assignment: CDR1 MDHEN and CDR2 SYDVKM. The V segment lost 3 bases and the J segment 2 bases; nucleotides outside the gene matches: 3.

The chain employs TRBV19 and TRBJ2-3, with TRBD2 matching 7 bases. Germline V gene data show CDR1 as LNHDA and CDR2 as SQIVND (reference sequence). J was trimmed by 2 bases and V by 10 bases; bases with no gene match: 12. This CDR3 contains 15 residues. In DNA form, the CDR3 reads TGTGCCACCCGGGGCGCTAGCGGTTACACAGATACGCAGTATTTT. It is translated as CATRGASGYTDTQYF.

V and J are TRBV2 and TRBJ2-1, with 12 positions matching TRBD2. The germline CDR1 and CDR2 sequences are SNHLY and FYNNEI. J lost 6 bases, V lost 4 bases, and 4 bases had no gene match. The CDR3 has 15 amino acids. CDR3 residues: CASSASGGAGNEQFF. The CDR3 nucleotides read TGTGCCAGCAGTGCTAGCGGGGGGGCCGGCAATGAGCAGTTCTTC.

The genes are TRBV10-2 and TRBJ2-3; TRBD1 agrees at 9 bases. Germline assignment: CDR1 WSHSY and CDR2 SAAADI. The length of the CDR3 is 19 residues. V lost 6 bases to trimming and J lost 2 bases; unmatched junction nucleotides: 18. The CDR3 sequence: CASSWDRESGNMDTDTQYF. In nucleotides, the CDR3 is TGCGCCAGCAGCTGGGACAGGGAGAGTGGGAACATGGACACAGATACGCAGTATTTT.

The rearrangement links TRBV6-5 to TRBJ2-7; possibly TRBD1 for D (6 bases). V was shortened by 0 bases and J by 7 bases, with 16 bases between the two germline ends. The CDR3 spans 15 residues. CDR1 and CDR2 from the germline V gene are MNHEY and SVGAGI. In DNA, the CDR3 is TGTGCCAGCAGTTACTCGCGGACAGCGATTCAGGAGCAGTACTTC. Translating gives CASSYSRTAIQEQYF.

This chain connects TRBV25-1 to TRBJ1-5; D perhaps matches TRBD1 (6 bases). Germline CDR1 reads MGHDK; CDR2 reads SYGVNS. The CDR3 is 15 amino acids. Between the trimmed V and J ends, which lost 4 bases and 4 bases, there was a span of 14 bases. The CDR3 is CASSAGTSSNQPQHF. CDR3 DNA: TGTGCCAGCAGTGCCGGGACATCTTCAAATCAGCCCCAGCATTTT.

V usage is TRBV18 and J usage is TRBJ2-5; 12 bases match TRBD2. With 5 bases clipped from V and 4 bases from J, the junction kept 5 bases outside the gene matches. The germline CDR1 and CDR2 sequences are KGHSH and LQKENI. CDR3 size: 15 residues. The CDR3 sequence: CASSSSGRAGETQYF. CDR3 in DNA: TGTGCCAGCTCATCTAGCGGGAGGGCCGGAGAGACCCAGTACTTC.

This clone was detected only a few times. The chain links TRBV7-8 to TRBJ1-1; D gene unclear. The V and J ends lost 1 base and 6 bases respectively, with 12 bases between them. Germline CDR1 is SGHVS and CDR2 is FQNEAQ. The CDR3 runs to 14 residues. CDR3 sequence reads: CASSLVRSQPEAFF. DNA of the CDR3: TGTGCCAGCAGCTTAGTACGGAGCCAACCTGAAGCTTTCTTT.

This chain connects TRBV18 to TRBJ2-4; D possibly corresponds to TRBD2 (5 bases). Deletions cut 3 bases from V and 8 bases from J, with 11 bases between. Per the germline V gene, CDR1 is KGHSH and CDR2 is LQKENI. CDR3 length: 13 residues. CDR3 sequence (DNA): TGTGCCAGCTCACCTGAGCAGAGGGACATTCAGTACTTC. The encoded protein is CASSPEQRDIQYF.

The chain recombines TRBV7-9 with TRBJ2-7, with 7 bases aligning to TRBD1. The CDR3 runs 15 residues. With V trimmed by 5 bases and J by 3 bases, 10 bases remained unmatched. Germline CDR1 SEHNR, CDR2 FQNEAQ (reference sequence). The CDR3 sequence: CASSPDRYRGYEQYF. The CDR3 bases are TGTGCCAGCAGCCCGGACAGGTACAGGGGCTACGAGCAGTACTTC.

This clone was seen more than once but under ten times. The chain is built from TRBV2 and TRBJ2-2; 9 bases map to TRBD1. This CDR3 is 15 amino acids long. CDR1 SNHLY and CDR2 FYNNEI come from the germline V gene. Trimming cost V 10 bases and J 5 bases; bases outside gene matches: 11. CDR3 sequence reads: CAINTGGKGTGELFF. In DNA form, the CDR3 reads TGTGCCATTAATACAGGGGGCAAGGGGACCGGGGAGCTGTTTTTT. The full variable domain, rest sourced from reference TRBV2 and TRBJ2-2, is EPEVTQTPSHQVTQMGQEVILRCVPISNHLYFYWYRQILGQKVEFLVSFYNNEISEKSEIFDDQFSVERPDGSNFTLKIRSTKLEDSAMYFCAINTGGKGTGELFFGEGSRLTVL.

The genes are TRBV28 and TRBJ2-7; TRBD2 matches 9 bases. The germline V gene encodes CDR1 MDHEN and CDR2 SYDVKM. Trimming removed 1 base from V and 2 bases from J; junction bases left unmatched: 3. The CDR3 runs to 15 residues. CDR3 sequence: CASSLYGGGAYEQYF. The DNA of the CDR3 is TGTGCCAGCAGTTTATATGGCGGGGGGGCCTACGAGCAGTACTTC.

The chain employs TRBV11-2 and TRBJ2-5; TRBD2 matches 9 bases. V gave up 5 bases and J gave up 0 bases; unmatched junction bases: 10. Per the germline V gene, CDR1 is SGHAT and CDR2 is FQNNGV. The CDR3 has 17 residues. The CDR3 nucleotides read TGTGCCAGCAGCCCGTCCAGCGGGGGGATGTACCAAGAGACCCAGTACTTC. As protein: CASSPSSGGMYQETQYF. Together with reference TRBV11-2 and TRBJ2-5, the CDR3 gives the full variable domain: EAGVAQSPRYKIIEKRQSVAFWCNPISGHATLYWYQQILGQGPKLLIQFQNNGVVDDSQLPKDRFSAERLKGVDSTLKIQPAKLEDSAVYLCASSPSSGGMYQETQYFGPGTRLLVL.

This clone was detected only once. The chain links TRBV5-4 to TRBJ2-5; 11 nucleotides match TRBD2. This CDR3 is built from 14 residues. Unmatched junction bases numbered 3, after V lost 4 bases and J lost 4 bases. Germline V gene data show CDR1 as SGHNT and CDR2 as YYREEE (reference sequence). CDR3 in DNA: TGTGCCAGCAGCCGACTAGCGGGGAGAGAGACCCAGTACTTC. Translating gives CASSRLAGRETQYF.

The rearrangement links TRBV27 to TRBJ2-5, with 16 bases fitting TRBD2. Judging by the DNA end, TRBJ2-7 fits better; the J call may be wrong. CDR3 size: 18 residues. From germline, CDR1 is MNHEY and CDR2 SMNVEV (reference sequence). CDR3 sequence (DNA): TGTGCCAGCAGTTTAAGGTTCGAGGGACTAGCGGGAGGGTACGAGCAGTACTTC. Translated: CASSLRFEGLAGGYEQYF.

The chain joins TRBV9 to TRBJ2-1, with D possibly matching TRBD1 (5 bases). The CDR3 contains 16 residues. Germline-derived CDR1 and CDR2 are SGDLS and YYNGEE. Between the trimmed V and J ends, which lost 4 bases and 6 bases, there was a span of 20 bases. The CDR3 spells CASSPRLMGQFNEQFF. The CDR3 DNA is TGTGCCAGCAGCCCCCGTCTCATGGGGCAATTCAATGAGCAGTTCTTC.

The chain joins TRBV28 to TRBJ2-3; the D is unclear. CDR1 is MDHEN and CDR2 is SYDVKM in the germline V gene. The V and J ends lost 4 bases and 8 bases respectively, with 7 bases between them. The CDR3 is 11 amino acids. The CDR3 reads CASSWSGTQYF. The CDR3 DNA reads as TGTGCCAGCAGTTGGAGTGGTACGCAGTATTTT.